This T cell receptor beta chain was found in a study of sequential checkpoint blockade in melanoma. About the study: Patients were randomized 1:1 to nivolumab-then-ipilimumab or ipilimumab-then-nivolumab first-line.

This clone was detected only a few times. CDR1 and CDR2 (germline): DFQATT, SNEGSKA (reference sequence). This CDR3 is 11 amino acids long. V gave up 3 bases and J gave up 5 bases, with 8 bases separating them. Sample treatment: randomized to nivolumab then ipilimumab (arm A) or the reverse (arm B). Sequencing was performed with immunoSEQ multiplex PCR; in TCRdb, only in-frame clones are kept and a portion is missing. Of about 6,100 clones in the sample, 48% were seen once. This clonotype was obtained from a human patient with melanoma. Some clones in this sample may be carry-over from other donors' samples. Sequences were derived from CD8+ T cells sorted from blood (inferred from file names), sampled from a patient given nivolumab and ipilimumab in sequence. V is TRBV20-1 and J is TRBJ2-7; maybe TRBD2 (5 bases). CDR3 in amino acids: CSASFGDEQYF. The CDR3 bases are TGCAGTGCTAGTTTCGGGGACGAGCAGTACTTC.